This T cell receptor (beta chain) was retrieved from a study of T-cell reconstitution after alpha-beta-depleted transplantation in children. This clonotype came up a few times. As it was prepared, the TCRbeta library received unique molecular identifiers. TCRdb redid the calling of the PCR reads with MiXCR, one entry per CDR3 protein. The top ten hold more than 5.5% of the sample, which has around 500,000 distinct CDR3 sequences, 9.5% to 15% seen once. This CDR3 has 16 amino acids. J lost 3 bases, V lost 4 bases, and 6 bases had no gene match. Germline CDR1 LNHDA, CDR2 SQIVND (reference sequence). This sequence was found in a human donor who donated a stem cell graft to a child with combined immunodeficiency. The rearrangement joins TRBV19 to TRBJ2-1; TRBD1 matches 10 bases. The sample here was PBMCs from the stem cell graft donor, taken from the stem cell graft. CDR3 in DNA: TGTGCCAGTAGTAGAGCCAGGACAGGGGGCTACAATGAGCAGTTCTTC. Residues: CASSRARTGGYNEQFF.